The present TCR beta chain was sequenced within a study of CD8 T cells in ankylosing spondylitis. Study-wide points: Ankylosing spondylitis blood appeared to carry a characteristic TCR beta motif of eight or nine highly homologous variants.

The TCR beta libraries were generated through quantitative 5'-RACE incorporating molecular barcodes. TCRdb analysed the 5' RACE reads with MiXCR anew, one entry per CDR3 protein. This table has some 800,000 distinct CDR3 sequences, about 12% appearing once. Notes on this clonotype: Its antigen is still unknown.

Trimming stripped 4 bases from V and 3 bases from J, with 15 bases between. Germline V lookup: CDR1 SNHLY, CDR2 FYNNEI. This CDR3 contains 15 residues. The V and J genes are TRBV2 and TRBJ1-1; no clear D. What was sequenced was blood, either unsorted or a sorted T cell fraction (not recorded which). This clonotype was sampled from a male donor with ankylosing spondylitis. CDR3 residues: CASSGGAQVDTEAFF. The CDR3 nucleotides read TGTGCCAGCAGTGGGGGAGCCCAGGTGGACACTGAAGCTTTCTTT.